Listed below are T cell receptor beta chains from one sample, sequenced in a study of blood T cell repertoires in COVID-19. TCRdb's table, derived via immunoSEQ multiplex PCR, lists solely in-frame clones and lacks some. The sample comprises around 270,000 clones, around nine tenths of which are singletons, and roughly 0.8% rests with the top ten. Material for sequencing was peripheral blood. The receptors derive from a young man with acute or convalescent COVID-19. Both conserved end residues are part of each CDR3. The order of the fields is J gene, V gene, D gene, clone size, CDR3 protein, CDR3 DNA. The D gene is left open where the match is weak. Expanded clones are given a class, and other clones once, few, many or no size at all.

TRBJ1-1	TRBV6-5	TRBD1	-	CASRRRGTGGTEAFF	TGTGCCAGCAGGAGGCGGGGGACAGGGGGGACTGAAGCTTTCTTT
TRBJ1-2	TRBV19	TRBD1	-	CASSIDRGYHGYTF	TGTGCCAGTAGTATCGACAGGGGATATCATGGCTACACCTTC
TRBJ2-2	TRBV4-2	TRBD1	-	CASSLGGQTGVTGELFF	TGTGCCAGCAGCCTCGGAGGCCAGACAGGGGTCACCGGGGAGCTGTTTTTT
TRBJ1-1	TRBV2	-	-	CASSVEVTEAFF	TGTGCCAGCAGCGTGGAGGTCACTGAAGCTTTCTTT
TRBJ2-7	TRBV28	-	-	CASSLPAAYEQYF	TGTGCCAGCAGTTTACCCGCAGCCTACGAGCAGTACTTC
TRBJ2-1	TRBV5-1	TRBD2	-	CASSSGLAGGRNNEQFF	TGCGCCAGCAGCTCCGGACTAGCGGGGGGCAGGAACAATGAGCAGTTCTTC
TRBJ2-1	TRBV7-3	TRBD1	-	CASSSRTGAERVF	TGTGCCAGCAGCTCGCGAACAGGGGCAGAAAGGGTCTTC
TRBJ2-3	TRBV4-1	-	-	CASSRMGSYADTQYF	TGCGCCAGCAGCCGGATGGGGAGCTACGCAGATACGCAGTATTTT
TRBJ2-7	TRBV21-1	-	-	CASSKTQGGLYEQYF	TGTGCCAGCAGCAAGACTCAGGGGGGACTCTACGAGCAGTACTTC
TRBJ1-4	TRBV29-1	-	-	CSMLSNEKLFF	TGCAGCATGTTGAGTAATGAAAAACTGTTTTTT
TRBJ1-2	TRBV27	-	-	CASSLSGGAGYTF	TGTGCCAGCAGCCTCAGCGGAGGGGCTGGCTACACCTTC
TRBJ2-7	TRBV29-1	TRBD1	-	CSVQITGGREQYF	TGCAGCGTTCAGATAACAGGGGGCCGCGAGCAGTACTTC
TRBJ2-1	TRBV6-5	TRBD2	-	CASSFLASGDWDEQFF	TGTGCCAGCAGTTTCCTAGCTAGCGGGGATTGGGATGAGCAGTTCTTC
TRBJ1-2	TRBV7-6	-	-	CASSLPGYGYTF	TGTGCCAGCAGCTTACCCGGCTATGGCTACACCTTC
TRBJ1-4	TRBV25-1	-	-	CASTGKLFF	TGTGCCAGCACGGGGAAACTGTTTTTT
TRBJ1-5	TRBV28	-	few	CASRPQGIRNQPQHF	TGTGCCAGCAGGCCGCAGGGGATCCGCAATCAGCCCCAGCATTTT
TRBJ1-5	TRBV2	-	-	CASSEAVRPQHF	TGTGCCAGCAGTGAAGCGGTTAGGCCCCAGCATTTT
TRBJ2-3	TRBV5-1	TRBD2	-	CASSRWEGRGDTQYF	TGCGCCAGCAGCAGGTGGGAGGGCCGGGGAGATACGCAGTATTTT
TRBJ2-7	TRBV7-6	-	-	CASSLDRGPLGEQYF	TGTGCCAGCAGCTTAGATAGGGGTCCCTTGGGCGAGCAGTACTTC
TRBJ1-3	TRBV12-3/TRBV12-4	-	-	CASSLRGNTIYF	TGTGCCAGCAGTTTACGGGGAAACACCATATATTTT
TRBJ2-1	TRBV10-1	TRBD2	once	CASSGGLAGMSRQFF	TGCGCCAGCAGTGGGGGACTAGCGGGGATGTCGAGACAGTTCTTC
TRBJ1-1	TRBV18	-	-	CASSLQGIEAFF	TGTGCCAGCTCACTGCAGGGGATTGAAGCTTTCTTT
TRBJ2-7	TRBV6-5	-	-	CASSPVESFLYEQYF	TGTGCCAGCAGTCCTGTCGAGTCGTTTTTGTACGAGCAGTACTTC
TRBJ1-4	TRBV3-1/TRBV3-2	TRBD1	-	CASSQVVGTVNEKLFF	TGTGCCAGCAGCCAAGTGGTTGGGACAGTCAATGAAAAACTGTTTTTT
TRBJ1-1	TRBV6-5	-	-	CASRHGQTNTEAFF	TGTGCCAGCAGACACGGACAAACGAACACTGAAGCTTTCTTT
TRBJ2-1	TRBV5-4	-	-	CASSHTGTYVYNEQFF	TGTGCCAGCAGCCACACCGGGACTTATGTATACAATGAGCAGTTCTTC
TRBJ2-1	TRBV23-1	-	-	CASPPGRPSYNEQFF	TGCGCCAGTCCCCCGGGGAGACCCTCCTACAATGAGCAGTTCTTC
TRBJ1-4	TRBV6-2/TRBV6-3	-	-	CASSYGLLAERGEKLFF	TGTGCCAGCAGTTACGGTCTGCTAGCGGAGCGTGGAGAAAAACTGTTTTTT
TRBJ2-5	TRBV7-9	TRBD2	-	CASSRGTSGIGTQYF	TGTGCCAGCAGCAGGGGGACTAGCGGGATCGGGACCCAGTACTTC
TRBJ1-4	TRBV6-5	-	-	CASSYGGGLEKLFF	TGTGCCAGCAGTTACGGGGGAGGATTGGAAAAACTGTTTTTT
TRBJ2-3	TRBV7-8	TRBD2	-	CASSPRLAGENTQYF	TGTGCCAGCAGCCCCCGACTAGCGGGAGAGAATACGCAGTATTTT
TRBJ2-3	TRBV9	TRBD1	-	CASSVDRGEDTQYF	TGTGCCAGCAGCGTAGACAGGGGAGAAGATACGCAGTATTTT
TRBJ1-2	TRBV11-2	-	-	CASSFETGTGYTF	TGTGCCAGCAGCTTTGAAACAGGGACTGGCTACACCTTC
TRBJ2-7	TRBV6-5	TRBD1	-	CASVDRGREQYF	TGTGCCAGCGTTGACAGGGGCCGCGAGCAGTACTTC
TRBJ2-3	TRBV30	TRBD2	-	CAWSGTSALTDTQYF	TGTGCCTGGAGTGGGACTAGCGCCCTCACAGATACGCAGTATTTT
TRBJ2-7	TRBV20-1	-	-	CSASGGDFFPLKLRF	TGCAGTGCTAGTGGCGGGGACTTTTTTCCACTTAAACTACGATTC
TRBJ2-5	TRBV30	-	once	CAWNRGHRETQYF	TGTGCCTGGAATAGGGGACATCGAGAGACCCAGTACTTC
TRBJ1-1	TRBV6-1	-	once	CASSEGHATEAFF	TGTGCCAGCAGTGAAGGACATGCCACTGAAGCTTTCTTT
TRBJ2-5	TRBV7-5	-	-	CARSSRQGYQETQYF	TGTGCCAGAAGCTCACGACAGGGTTACCAAGAGACCCAGTACTTC
TRBJ2-1	TRBV7-8	TRBD1	-	CASSFGQGFFNEQFF	TGTGCCAGCAGCTTTGGACAGGGATTTTTTAATGAGCAGTTCTTC
TRBJ2-1	TRBV5-4	TRBD1	-	CASSYGQGSEQFF	TGTGCCAGCAGCTATGGACAGGGGAGTGAGCAGTTCTTC
TRBJ1-2	TRBV7-8	-	-	CASSWGPGDIYGYTF	TGTGCCAGCAGCTGGGGACCGGGGGATATCTATGGCTACACCTTC
TRBJ1-6	TRBV6-5	TRBD1	-	CASSYDRDNSPLHF	TGTGCCAGCAGTTACGACAGGGACAATTCACCCCTCCACTTT
TRBJ2-5	TRBV19	TRBD1	few	CASKTGGIEETQYF	TGTGCCAGTAAGACAGGGGGGATTGAAGAGACCCAGTACTTC
TRBJ1-1	TRBV19	TRBD1	-	CASSIRDRGSDTEAFF	TGTGCCAGTAGTATCCGGGACAGGGGCTCGGACACTGAAGCTTTCTTT
TRBJ1-2	TRBV7-3	-	-	CASSLGGYGYTF	TGTGCCAGCAGCTTAGGAGGATATGGCTACACCTTC
TRBJ1-3	TRBV6-5	-	-	CASSPYSGNTIYF	TGTGCCAGCAGTCCGTATTCTGGAAACACCATATATTTT
TRBJ1-4	TRBV11-2	TRBD1	-	CASSGGQRRGEKLFF	TGTGCCAGCAGCGGGGGACAGAGGAGAGGGGAAAAACTGTTTTTT
TRBJ1-5	TRBV30	-	few	CAWSVSGGQPQHF	TGTGCCTGGAGTGTTTCGGGGGGCCAGCCCCAGCATTTT
TRBJ1-4	TRBV30	-	-	CACQAATNEKLFF	TGTGCCTGCCAGGCTGCAACTAATGAAAAACTGTTTTTT
TRBJ2-5	TRBV7-3	-	-	CASSSIGDSREETQYF	TGTGCCAGCAGCTCTATTGGGGACTCTAGAGAGGAGACCCAGTACTTC
TRBJ1-5	TRBV15	-	-	CATSRVFGQNNQPQHF	TGTGCCACCAGCAGAGTATTCGGACAGAACAATCAGCCCCAGCATTTT